The clone carrying this T cell receptor beta chain was seen only a few times. The data stem from a study of brain T cells in children with intractable seizures. V trimming: 5 bases; J trimming: 5 bases; junction bases outside the gene matches: 5. The length of the CDR3 is 13 residues. Germline CDR1 MNHEY, CDR2 SVGAGI. Method: immunoSEQ multiplex PCR; TCRdb's copy keeps in-frame clones and lacks some. In the table there are approximately 77,000 clones, just over 90% of which are singletons. J is TRBJ1-1 and V is TRBV6-5; 7 nucleotides line up with TRBD1. Specimen: peripheral blood, collected at surgery. The receptor was isolated from a boy less than two years old with tuberous sclerosis and intractable seizures. The CDR3 sequence: CASSRDRETEAFF. CDR3 bases: TGTGCCAGCAGTCGAGACAGGGAAACTGAAGCTTTCTTT.